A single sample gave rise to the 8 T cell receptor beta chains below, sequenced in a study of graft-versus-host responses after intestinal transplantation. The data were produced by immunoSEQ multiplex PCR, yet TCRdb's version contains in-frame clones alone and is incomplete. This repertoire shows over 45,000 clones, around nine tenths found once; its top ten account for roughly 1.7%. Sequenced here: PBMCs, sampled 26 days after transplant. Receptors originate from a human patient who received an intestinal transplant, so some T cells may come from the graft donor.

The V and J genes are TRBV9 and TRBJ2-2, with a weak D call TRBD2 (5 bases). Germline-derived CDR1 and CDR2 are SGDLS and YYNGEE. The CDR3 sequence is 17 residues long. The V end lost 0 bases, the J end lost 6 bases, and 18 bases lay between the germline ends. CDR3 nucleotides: TGTGCCAGCAGCGTAGGTTCGAGGGCCTATATCCCCGGGGAGCTGTTTTTT. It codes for CASSVGSRAYIPGELFF. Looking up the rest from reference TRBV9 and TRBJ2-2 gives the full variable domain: DSGVTQTPKHLITATGQRVTLRCSPRSGDLSVYWYQQSLDQGLQFLIQYYNGEERAKGNILERFSAQQFPDLHSELNLSSLELGDSALYFCASSVGSRAYIPGELFFGEGSRLTVL.

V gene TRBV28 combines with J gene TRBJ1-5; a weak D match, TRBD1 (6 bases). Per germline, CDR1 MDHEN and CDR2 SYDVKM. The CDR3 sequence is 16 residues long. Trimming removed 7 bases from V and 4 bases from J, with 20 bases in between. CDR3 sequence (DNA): TGTGCCAGCATCGAGCGGGGGGCGGGGGATAATCAGCCCCAGCATTTT. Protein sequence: CASIERGAGDNQPQHF. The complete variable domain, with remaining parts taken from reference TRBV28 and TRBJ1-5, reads DVKVTQSSRYLVKRTGEKVFLECVQDMDHENMFWYRQDPGLGLRLIYFSYDVKMKEKGDIPEGYSVSREKKERFSLILESASTNQTSMYLCASIERGAGDNQPQHFGDGTRLSIL.

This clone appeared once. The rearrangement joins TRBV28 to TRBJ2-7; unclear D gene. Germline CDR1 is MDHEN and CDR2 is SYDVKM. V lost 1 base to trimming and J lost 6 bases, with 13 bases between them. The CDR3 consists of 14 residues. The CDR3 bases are TGTGCCAGCAGTTTATCCTATGACAACCCCGAGCAGTACGTC. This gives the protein CASSLSYDNPEQYV.

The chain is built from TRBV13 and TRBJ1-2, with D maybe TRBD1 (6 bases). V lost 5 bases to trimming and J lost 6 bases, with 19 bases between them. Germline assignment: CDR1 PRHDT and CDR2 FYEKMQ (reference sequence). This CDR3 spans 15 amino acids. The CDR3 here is CASSLADGQLNGYTF. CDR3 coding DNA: TGTGCCAGCAGCCTAGCCGATGGACAGCTAAATGGCTACACCTTC.

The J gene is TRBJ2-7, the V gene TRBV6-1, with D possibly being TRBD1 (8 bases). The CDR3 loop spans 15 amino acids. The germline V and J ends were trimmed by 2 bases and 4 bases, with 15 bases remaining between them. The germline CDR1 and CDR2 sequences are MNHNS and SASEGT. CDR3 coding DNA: TGTGCCAGCAGTGAAAAGGACAGGGAGGGATACGAGCAGTACTTC. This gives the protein CASSEKDREGYEQYF.

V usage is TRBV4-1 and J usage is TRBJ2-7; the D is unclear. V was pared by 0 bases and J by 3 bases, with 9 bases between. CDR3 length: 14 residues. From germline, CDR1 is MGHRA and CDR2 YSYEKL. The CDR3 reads CASSQEPSGYEQYF. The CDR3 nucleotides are TGCGCCAGCAGCCAAGAGCCCTCGGGCTACGAGCAGTACTTC.

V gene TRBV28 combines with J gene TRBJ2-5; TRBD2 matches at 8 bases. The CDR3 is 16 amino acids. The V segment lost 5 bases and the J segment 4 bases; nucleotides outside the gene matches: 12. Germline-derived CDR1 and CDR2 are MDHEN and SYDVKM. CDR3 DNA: TGTGCCAGCAGTGCACCGGGGGGGCCAAACGGAGAGACCCAGTACTTC. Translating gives CASSAPGGPNGETQYF. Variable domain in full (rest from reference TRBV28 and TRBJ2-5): DVKVTQSSRYLVKRTGEKVFLECVQDMDHENMFWYRQDPGLGLRLIYFSYDVKMKEKGDIPEGYSVSREKKERFSLILESASTNQTSMYLCASSAPGGPNGETQYFGPGTRLLVL.

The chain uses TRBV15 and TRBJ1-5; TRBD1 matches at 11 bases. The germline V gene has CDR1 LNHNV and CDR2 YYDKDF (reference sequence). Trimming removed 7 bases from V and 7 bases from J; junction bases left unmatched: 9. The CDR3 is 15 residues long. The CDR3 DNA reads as TGTGCCACCACCACGGACAGGGGGCCAGGACAGCCCCAGCATTTT. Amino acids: CATTTDRGPGQPQHF.